There are many counts of the clone carrying this T cell receptor beta chain. The sample comes from a study of CD8+CD57+ T cells in acquired aplastic anemia. Selection for sequencing was limited to patients who had shown CD8+CD57+ cell expansion by flow cytometry. Template material for TCR beta VDJ and CDR3 profiling consisted of genomic DNA. TCRdb itself ran the reads through MiXCR, one entry per CDR3 protein. The table shows about 220,000 distinct CDR3 sequences, with around 46% occurring only once. This TCR came from a human donor with aplastic anemia. Sample: sorted CD4+, CD8+, or CD8+CD57+ T cells (not recorded which) from PBMCs.

The chain's CDR3 is CASGQGARGEQFF. For the CDR3, the DNA is TGTGCCAGCGGACAGGGGGCAAGGGGTGAGCAGTTCTTC. The chain carries TRBV25-1 and TRBJ2-1; 11 bases are shared with TRBD1. Unmatched junction bases numbered 6, after V lost 8 bases and J lost 9 bases. Per germline, CDR1 MGHDK and CDR2 SYGVNS. The CDR3 loop spans 13 amino acids.